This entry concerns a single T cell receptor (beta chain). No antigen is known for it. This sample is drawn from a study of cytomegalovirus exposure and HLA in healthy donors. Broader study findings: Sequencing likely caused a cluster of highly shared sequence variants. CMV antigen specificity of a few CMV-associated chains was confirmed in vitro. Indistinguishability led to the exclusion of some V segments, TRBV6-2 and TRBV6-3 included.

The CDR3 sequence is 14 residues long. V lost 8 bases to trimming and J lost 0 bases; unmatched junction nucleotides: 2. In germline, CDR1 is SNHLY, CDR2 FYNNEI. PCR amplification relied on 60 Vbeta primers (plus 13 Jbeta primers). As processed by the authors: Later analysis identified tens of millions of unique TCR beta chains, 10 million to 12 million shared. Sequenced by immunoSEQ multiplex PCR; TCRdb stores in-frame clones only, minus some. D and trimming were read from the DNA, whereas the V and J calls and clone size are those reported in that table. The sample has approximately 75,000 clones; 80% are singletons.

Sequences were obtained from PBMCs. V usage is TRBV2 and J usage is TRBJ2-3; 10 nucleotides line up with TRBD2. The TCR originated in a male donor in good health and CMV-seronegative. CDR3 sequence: CASAGLASTDTQYF. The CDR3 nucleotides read TGTGCCAGCGCGGGACTAGCGAGCACAGATACGCAGTATTTT.